A single sample gave rise to the 15 T cell receptor beta chains below, sequenced in a study of T cell responses to AZD1222 COVID-19 vaccine. Only in-frame clones appear in the TCRdb table, and some are missing; sequencing was by immunoSEQ multiplex PCR. Altogether about 110,000 clones are present, under 95% being singletons, with the ten largest covering 20% to 25%. This specimen consisted of peripheral blood, obtained on day 0 of AZD1222 vaccination. The source of these receptors is an adult in good health.

Many counts were recorded for this clone. This sequence joins TRBV4-1 and TRBJ1-6; no clear D gene. Germline V gives CDR1 MGHRA, CDR2 YSYEKL. This CDR3 spans 14 amino acids. The V end was cut by 0 bases, the J end by 9 bases, with 9 bases between. The CDR3 sequence is CASSQDPGISPLHF. For the CDR3, the DNA is TGCGCCAGCAGCCAAGATCCAGGAATTTCACCCCTCCACTTT.

This clone was seen a handful of times. This sequence joins TRBV19 and TRBJ1-4; 11 nucleotides line up with TRBD1. Germline values: CDR1 LNHDA, CDR2 SQIVND (reference sequence). The CDR3 totals 16 residues. V dropped 4 bases and J dropped 2; count of bases not matched to a gene: 3. CDR3 in DNA: TGTGCCAGTAGTAACCGGGACAGGGGGACTAATGAAAAACTGTTTTTT. Translation: CASSNRDRGTNEKLFF. Combining the CDR3 with reference TRBV19 and TRBJ1-4 gives the whole variable domain DGGITQSPKYLFRKEGQNVTLSCEQNLNHDAMYWYRQDPGQGLRLIYYSQIVNDFQKGDIAEGYSVSREKKESFPLTVTSAQKNPTAFYLCASSNRDRGTNEKLFFGSGTQLSVL.

The chain combines TRBV7-2 with TRBJ1-2; TRBD1 agrees at 8 bases. Germline lookup yields CDR1 SGHTA and CDR2 FQGNSA. This CDR3 has 14 residues. The trim removed 5 bases at V and 4 bases at J, leaving 6 bases unmatched. CDR3 coding DNA: TGTGCCAGCAGCGCCAGGGGGCTGATCTATGGCTACACCTTC. This codes for CASSARGLIYGYTF.

The chain combines TRBV27 with TRBJ1-2; weak D call: TRBD1 (6 bases). Between the trimmed V and J ends, which lost 4 bases and 0 bases, there was a span of 9 bases. The CDR3 is 14 residues long. Germline CDR1 and CDR2: MNHEY and SMNVEV (reference sequence). The CDR3 nucleotides are TGTGCCAGCAGTTCCAACAGGGCTAACTATGGCTACACCTTC. As protein: CASSSNRANYGYTF.

This clone was detected a few times. V gene TRBV5-4 combines with J gene TRBJ2-7, with TRBD2 matching over 14 bases. Germline V gives CDR1 SGHNT, CDR2 YYREEE (reference sequence). The V segment lost 4 bases and the J segment 4 bases; nucleotides outside the gene matches: 7. This CDR3 has 16 residues. The CDR3 coding sequence is TGTGCCAGCAGCCCGGGACTAGCGGGGGATCGGTACGAGCAGTACTTC. It translates to CASSPGLAGDRYEQYF.

The rearrangement links TRBV7-8 to TRBJ2-5, with a tentative D call TRBD1 (5 bases). The CDR3 has 14 amino acids. V was pared by 5 bases and J by 2 bases, with 12 bases between. Germline V gene lookup returns CDR1 SGHVS and CDR2 FQNEAQ. The CDR3 protein is CASSRGRAQETQYF. The CDR3 DNA reads as TGTGCCAGCAGCCGAGGCAGGGCACAAGAGACCCAGTACTTC.

The chain employs TRBV7-2 and TRBJ2-1; D ambiguous. Germline lookup yields CDR1 SGHTA and CDR2 FQGNSA. The CDR3 contains 15 residues. V gave up 1 base and J gave up 10 bases, with 17 bases separating them. The CDR3, as DNA: TGTGCCAGCAGCTTAGAACTGAACACCGTAAACGAGCAGTTCTTC. As protein: CASSLELNTVNEQFF.

The genes are TRBV10-3 and TRBJ1-5, with TRBD1 identical over 8 bases. The CDR3 is made up of 14 amino acids. The ends lost 4 bases at V and 6 bases at J; junction bases unmatched: 5. Germline CDR1 ENHRY, CDR2 SYGVKD. CDR3 bases: TGTGCCATCAGTGCGGACAGGGTAATTCAGCCCCAGCATTTT. Amino acid sequence: CAISADRVIQPQHF.

The genes are TRBV7-3 and TRBJ2-1, with D unclear. Trimming cost V 5 bases and J 0 bases, with 11 bases left between them. Looked up from germline, CDR1 is SGHTA and CDR2 is FQGTGA. The CDR3 contains 15 residues. The CDR3 region has the DNA TGTGCCAGCAGCCGACACAGTAGCTCCTACAATGAGCAGTTCTTC. Protein sequence: CASSRHSSSYNEQFF. The full variable domain, with the rest looked up from reference TRBV7-3 and TRBJ2-1, is GAGVSQTPSNKVTEKGKYVELRCDPISGHTALYWYRQSLGQGPEFLIYFQGTGAADDSGLPNDRFFAVRPEGSVSTLKIQRTERGDSAVYLCASSRHSSSYNEQFFGPGTRLTVL.

This clone came up once. This sequence joins TRBV6-5 and TRBJ1-2; 7 bases fit TRBD1. Germline V gives CDR1 MNHEY, CDR2 SVGAGI. V gave up 11 bases and J gave up 10 bases; unmatched junction bases: 13. This CDR3 has 12 amino acids. The CDR3 region has the DNA TGTGCCGCCCGGACAGGAACGGTATTCTACACCTTC. It specifies CAARTGTVFYTF.

The rearrangement joins TRBV7-2 to TRBJ1-1; D might be TRBD1 (5 bases). This CDR3 is built from 14 residues. Between the trimmed V and J ends, which lost 5 bases and 5 bases, there was a span of 15 bases. Germline lookup yields CDR1 SGHTA and CDR2 FQGNSA. The CDR3 sequence is CASSPPGTRTEAFF. The DNA for the CDR3 is TGTGCCAGCAGCCCCCCGGGGACGAGGACTGAAGCTTTCTTT.

The J gene is TRBJ1-2, the V gene TRBV2; 7 nucleotides match TRBD1. With V trimmed by 3 bases and J by 2 bases, 9 bases remained unmatched. The CDR3 is 16 residues long. CDR1 and CDR2 (germline): SNHLY, FYNNEI. The CDR3 reads CASSEGGRGVNYGYTF. The CDR3 DNA is TGTGCCAGCAGTGAGGGCGGCAGGGGGGTAAACTATGGCTACACCTTC.

This CDR3 is CASRDRADGNTIYF. CDR3 coding DNA: TGTGCCAGTAGGGACAGGGCGGATGGAAACACCATATATTTT. J is TRBJ1-3 and V is TRBV19; 8 bases map to TRBD1. Trimming at V came to 6 bases and at J to 3 bases, leaving 4 bases not matched to a gene. The V gene's germline CDR1 is LNHDA and CDR2 SQIVND (reference sequence). This CDR3 spans 14 amino acids.

The chain couples TRBV2 to TRBJ1-5; D not resolved. The CDR3 is 16 residues long. Trimming took 3 bases from V and 0 from J, leaving 12 bases between them. From germline, CDR1 is SNHLY and CDR2 FYNNEI. The CDR3 region has the DNA TGTGCCAGCAGTGAGCTGCCAGGATATAGCAATCAGCCCCAGCATTTT. Its protein product is CASSELPGYSNQPQHF.

The genes are TRBV6-2 or TRBV6-3 and TRBJ1-2; D uncertain. This CDR3 region has 12 residues. V was clipped by 5 bases and J by 2 bases, with 6 bases between them. Germline values: CDR1 MNHEY, CDR2 SVGEGT. CDR3 in amino acids: CASSPRNYGYTF. DNA for the CDR3: TGTGCCAGCAGTCCCCGGAACTATGGCTACACCTTC.